One sample yielded the 16 T cell receptor beta chains listed below, sequenced in a study of control samples from healthy donors and cancer patients. Measured with immunoSEQ multiplex PCR; TCRdb has only the in-frame clones, and not every one. The sample carries 65,000 to 90,000 clones, approximately 94% recorded once. Source material: blood. The receptors were gathered from a woman aged 30 to 39 in good health.

The chain joins TRBV28 to TRBJ1-2; 10 bases align to TRBD1. This CDR3 is 14 amino acids long. Germline CDR1 and CDR2: MDHEN and SYDVKM. The J segment lost 5 bases and the V segment lost 6 bases, leaving 6 bases of the junction unmatched. The CDR3 loop reads CASSRQGARYGYTF. The CDR3 DNA sequence: TGTGCCAGCAGCCGACAGGGGGCTAGGTATGGCTACACCTTC.

The CDR3 DNA reads TGTGCCAGCAGTGAAGGCGGGGCTCTCACAGATACGCAGTATTTT. Translating it yields CASSEGGALTDTQYF. The V call is TRBV6-4, the J call TRBJ2-3; possible D gene TRBD2, 6 bases. CDR1 is MRHNA and CDR2 is SNTAGT in the germline V gene. CDR3 size: 15 residues. V shed 3 bases and J shed 2 bases, with 12 bases lying between them.

The V call is TRBV5-1, the J call TRBJ1-2, with D hard to call. The V end was cut by 3 bases, the J end by 4 bases, with 13 bases between. Germline loops: CDR1 SGHRS, CDR2 YFSETQ. The CDR3 totals 14 residues. The CDR3 DNA reads as TGCGCCAGCAGCTCATGGACCGTCGTCTATGGCTACACCTTC. Protein: CASSSWTVVYGYTF. The variable domain in full, with the rest retrieved from reference TRBV5-1 and TRBJ1-2, is KAGVTQTPRYLIKTRGQQVTLSCSPISGHRSVSWYQQTPGQGLQFLFEYFSETQRNKGNFPGRFSGRQFSNSRSEMNVSTLELGDSALYLCASSSWTVVYGYTFGSGTRLTVV.

This clone was seen only a few times. Other DNA sequences of this sample code for an identical CDR3. This chain uses TRBV5-1 with TRBJ2-3, with D unresolved. V gave up 5 bases and J gave up 2 bases, with 9 bases separating them. The CDR3 spans 13 residues. Germline assignment: CDR1 SGHRS and CDR2 YFSETQ. Here the CDR3 DNA reads TGCGCCAGCAGGTTCCGGGTCACAGATACGCAGTATTTT. This encodes CASRFRVTDTQYF.

V usage is TRBV7-9 and J usage is TRBJ2-5; maybe TRBD1 (6 bases). The CDR3 consists of 15 residues. CDR1 and CDR2 (germline): SEHNR, FQNEAQ (reference sequence). Trimming removed 5 bases at V and 3 bases at J, with 16 bases between. CDR3 loop: CASSRQVFYEETQYF. CDR3 nucleotides: TGTGCCAGCAGCCGACAGGTTTTTTATGAAGAGACCCAGTACTTC.

The chain has TRBV2 and TRBJ1-1; the D gene is possibly TRBD1 (5 bases). The CDR3 is 14 residues long. With 2 bases removed from V and 5 bases from J, the gap between germline ends came to 12 bases. Germline lookup yields CDR1 SNHLY and CDR2 FYNNEI. Here the CDR3 reads CASSEKGSGTEAFF. CDR3 coding DNA: TGTGCCAGCAGTGAAAAGGGTTCAGGGACTGAAGCTTTCTTT.

This clone appeared once. V and J are TRBV7-3 and TRBJ2-3, with TRBD2 as a possible D gene (6 bases). In germline, CDR1 is SGHTA, CDR2 FQGTGA. The V gene lost 5 bases and the J gene lost 6 bases, with 18 bases spanning the gap. This CDR3 comprises 15 residues. The CDR3 nucleotides read TGTGCCAGCAGCCGAGGAACGGGGGTCATCGATACGCAGTATTTT. It codes for CASSRGTGVIDTQYF.

This chain connects TRBV28 to TRBJ2-7, with 9 bases fitting TRBD2. The CDR3 runs 15 residues. V lost 6 bases and J lost 6; bases outside the gene matches: 12. CDR1 and CDR2 from the germline V gene are MDHEN and SYDVKM. The CDR3 sequence: CASRTWGRGGTEQYF. The CDR3 coding sequence is TGTGCCAGCAGGACTTGGGGGCGGGGGGGCACCGAGCAGTACTTC. The complete variable domain, with remaining parts taken from reference TRBV28 and TRBJ2-7, reads DVKVTQSSRYLVKRTGEKVFLECVQDMDHENMFWYRQDPGLGLRLIYFSYDVKMKEKGDIPEGYSVSREKKERFSLILESASTNQTSMYLCASRTWGRGGTEQYFGPGTRLTVT.

V is TRBV5-4 and J is TRBJ1-4; D perhaps matches TRBD1 (6 bases). Germline V gives CDR1 SGHNT, CDR2 YYREEE (reference sequence). V was clipped by 0 bases and J by 5 bases, with 17 bases between them. This CDR3 is built from 17 residues. The CDR3: CASSLGKRTERNEKLFF. The CDR3 DNA sequence: TGTGCCAGCAGCTTGGGGAAGCGGACAGAGAGAAATGAAAAACTGTTTTTT. The full variable domain, with the rest looked up from reference TRBV5-4 and TRBJ1-4, is ETGVTQSPTHLIKTRGQQVTLRCSSQSGHNTVSWYQQALGQGPQFIFQYYREEENGRGNFPPRFSGLQFPNYSSELNVNALELDDSALYLCASSLGKRTERNEKLFFGSGTQLSVL.

Here the CDR3 reads CASSQSRRGSRGYTF. The CDR3 DNA follows: TGTGCCAGCAGCCAATCACGGAGGGGATCTCGCGGCTACACCTTC. This chain links TRBV3-1 (or the pseudogene TRBV3-2) with TRBJ1-2; TRBD1 might be the D (5 bases). Trimming shortened V by 2 bases and J by 8 bases, and 18 bases separated the two germline ends. The germline gives CDR1 LGHDT, CDR2 YNNKEL (reference sequence). The CDR3 contains 15 residues.

The chain uses TRBV27 and TRBJ2-7; D possibly corresponds to TRBD2 (5 bases). Deletions cut 3 bases from V and 5 bases from J, with 8 bases between. In germline, CDR1 is MNHEY, CDR2 SMNVEV (reference sequence). The CDR3 has 12 amino acids. The CDR3 region is CASSFRGNEQYF. CDR3 nucleotide sequence: TGTGCCAGCAGTTTCCGGGGAAACGAGCAGTACTTC.

The chain joins TRBV24-1 to TRBJ2-2; D possibly uses TRBD1 or TRBD2 (5 bases each). Trimming pared 4 bases from V and 6 bases from J, leaving 8 bases between. The CDR3 runs to 13 residues. CDR1 KGHDR and CDR2 SFDVKD come from the germline V gene. DNA for the CDR3: TGTGCCACCAGTGAGGGGGTCGCCGGGGAGCTGTTTTTT. Translated: CATSEGVAGELFF.

This rearrangement joins TRBV6-6 to TRBJ1-2, with a possible D match to TRBD1 (6 bases). V was shortened by 0 bases and J by 5 bases, with 13 bases between the two germline ends. CDR3 length equals 15 residues. The germline V gene encodes CDR1 MNHNY and CDR2 SVGAGI (reference sequence). CDR3 DNA sequence: TGTGCCAGCAGTTACTCCACAGGGCACCCTTATGGCTACACCTTC. This sequence encodes CASSYSTGHPYGYTF.

In its sample, this clone was seen once. The V call is TRBV30, the J call TRBJ1-5; D is possibly TRBD1 (6 bases). V shed 2 bases and J shed 6 bases, with 17 bases lying between them. CDR3 length equals 15 residues. CDR1 GTSNPN and CDR2 SVGIG come from the germline V gene (reference sequence). Here the CDR3 reads CAWSKGGTGTQPQHF. The CDR3 coding sequence is TGTGCCTGGAGTAAGGGGGGTACAGGGACTCAGCCCCAGCATTTT.

The chain is built from TRBV18 and TRBJ1-1; the match to TRBD1 covers 10 bases. Germline loops: CDR1 KGHSH, CDR2 LQKENI. V shed 5 bases, J shed 5 bases, and the junction held 8 bases outside the gene matches. This CDR3 has 15 residues. The CDR3 DNA sequence: TGTGCCAGCTCAACCTCTGGACAGGGGGGGACTGAAGCTTTCTTT. It specifies CASSTSGQGGTEAFF. The full variable domain, with the rest looked up from reference TRBV18 and TRBJ1-1, is NAGVMQNPRHLVRRRGQEARLRCSPMKGHSHVYWYRQLPEEGLKFMVYLQKENIIDESGMPKERFSAEFPKEGPSILRIQQVVRGDSAAYFCASSTSGQGGTEAFFGQGTRLTVV.

The CDR3: CASVYETQYF. The CDR3 bases are TGTGCCAGCGTTTATGAGACCCAGTACTTC. V is TRBV2 and J is TRBJ2-5; D uncertain. The CDR3 is made up of 10 amino acids. V was cut by 8 bases and J by 5 bases, with 6 bases left in between. CDR1 is SNHLY, CDR2 FYNNEI, per germline.